This entry lists 25 T cell receptor beta chains sequenced from one sample in a study of post-analysis software for immune sequencing data. The study, taken as a whole, reports: Four or five TRBV segments, TRBV5-6, TRBV5-1 and TRBV20-1 among them, were found more frequent in patients than controls.

Unique molecular identifiers had been added to the TCR beta cDNA libraries. TCRdb passed the PCR reads through MiXCR, listing each CDR3 protein once. The sample carries hundreds of thousands of distinct CDR3 sequences, about 32% recorded once. No antigen has been identified for these receptors. Sequencing input: blood. All receptors come from a girl aged 5-17 years with multiple sclerosis.

This clonotype has more than one count but fewer than ten. The chain links TRBV10-3 to TRBJ2-3, with 8 bases aligning to TRBD2. Trimming at V came to 6 bases and at J to 5 bases, leaving 10 bases not matched to a gene. Germline V gene sequence: CDR1 ENHRY, CDR2 SYGVKD. CDR3 length equals 15 residues. The CDR3 DNA sequence: TGTGCCATCAGCTCTGCGGGGGGTAGTAGAGATACGCAGTATTTT. Translation: CAISSAGGSRDTQYF.

This clonotype was seen only a few times. As DNA, the CDR3 is TGCGCCAGCAGTACGCTTGGCTACAATGAGCAGTTCTTC. This codes for CASSTLGYNEQFF. The chain has TRBV4-3 and TRBJ2-1, with no clear D. CDR1 and CDR2 (germline): LGHNA, YSLEER. Trimming left V 6 bases short and J 3 bases short, with 9 bases between. This CDR3 region has 13 residues.

The chain carries TRBV10-1 and TRBJ2-1; 7 bases align to TRBD1. Germline V lookup: CDR1 WNHNN, CDR2 SYGVQD (reference sequence). The V gene end was trimmed by 2 bases and the J gene end by 10 bases; junction bases not matched to a gene: 14. The CDR3 is made up of 16 amino acids. CDR3 sequence (DNA): TGCGCCAGCAGTGAGATCAAGGGACAGCACCTCGGGGAGCAGTTCTTC. Translated, it gives CASSEIKGQHLGEQFF.

This clonotype was detected only once. The junction does not match germline at one end; this may be a read error. The chain couples TRBV4-1 to TRBJ1-6; TRBD1 agrees at 10 bases. The length of the CDR3 is 22 residues. The germline CDR1 and CDR2 sequences are MGHRA and YSYEKL. The CDR3 protein is CTSSQGDGTGASLGSYNSPLHF. In nucleotides, the CDR3 is TGCACCAGCAGCCAAGGAGATGGGACAGGGGCAAGCTTGGGGTCCTATAATTCACCCCTCCACTTT.

The chain carries TRBV27 and TRBJ1-5; D unresolved. Germline V gene data show CDR1 as MNHEY and CDR2 as SMNVEV (reference sequence). V lost 8 bases, J lost 4 bases, and 9 bases lay in between. The CDR3 is made up of 12 amino acids. Here the CDR3 reads CASARQNQPQHF. The CDR3 DNA reads TGTGCCAGCGCGCGGCAGAATCAGCCCCAGCATTTT.

This rearrangement joins TRBV12-3 or TRBV12-4 to TRBJ2-3; D remains ambiguous. This CDR3 has 14 amino acids. V shed 4 bases and J shed 5 bases, with 13 bases lying between them. CDR3 nucleotide sequence: TGTGCCAGCAGTTCCTCTCTTCCCGGAGATACGCAGTATTTT. It yields the protein CASSSSLPGDTQYF.

This clonotype showed up just a few times. The chain recombines TRBV20-1 with TRBJ2-7; D is unresolved. The CDR3 is made up of 13 amino acids. Trimming shortened V by 3 bases and J by 6 bases, and 15 bases separated the two germline ends. Germline V CDR1 and CDR2: DFQATT, SNEGSKA (reference sequence). The CDR3 sequence is CSASRPGWGEQYF. Here the CDR3 DNA reads TGCAGTGCTAGCCGCCCAGGCTGGGGCGAGCAGTACTTC.

V usage is TRBV20-1 and J usage is TRBJ1-5; D remains ambiguous. Germline V gene data show CDR1 as DFQATT and CDR2 as SNEGSKA (reference sequence). The CDR3 loop spans 13 amino acids. V was trimmed by 5 bases and J by 7 bases, leaving 15 bases between them. In nucleotides, the CDR3 is TGCAGTGCTTGTCCAGGTTTGGTGCAGCCCCAGCATTTT. As protein: CSACPGLVQPQHF.

This clonotype occurred a few times. This chain uses TRBV5-5 with TRBJ2-1; 12 bases match TRBD2. Germline V lookup: CDR1 SGHKS, CDR2 YYEKEE (reference sequence). The CDR3 consists of 18 residues. J gave up 7 bases and V 3 bases, and 14 bases lay outside the gene matches. As DNA, the CDR3 is TGTGCCAGCAGCTCGCTGACTAGCGGGAGATCGACTAAAAATGAGCAGTTCTTC. Translation: CASSSLTSGRSTKNEQFF.

V is TRBV29-1 and J is TRBJ2-5; 10 bases agree with TRBD1. V shed 4 bases and J 5 bases; nucleotides not matched to a gene: 10. Germline CDR1 is SQVTM and CDR2 is ANQGSEA. This CDR3 contains 15 residues. This chain's CDR3 is CSVAKKGDRGETQYF. The CDR3 DNA reads TGCAGCGTTGCCAAGAAGGGGGACAGGGGTGAGACCCAGTACTTC. Together with reference TRBV29-1 and TRBJ2-5, the CDR3 gives the full variable domain: SAVISQKPSRDICQRGTSLTIQCQVDSQVTMMFWYRQQPGQSLTLIATANQGSEATYESGFVIDKFPISRPNLTFSTLTVSNMSPEDSSIYLCSVAKKGDRGETQYFGPGTRLLVL.

This clonotype was seen more than once but under ten times. V is TRBV20-1 and J is TRBJ1-5; no definite D call. With 2 bases removed from V and 6 bases from J, the gap between germline ends came to 20 bases. CDR1 is DFQATT, CDR2 SNEGSKA, per germline (reference sequence). The CDR3 totals 16 residues. The CDR3 DNA follows: TGCAGTGCTAGACGGCTCGGAAAGGGCGGAAGTCAGCCCCAGCATTTT. It translates to CSARRLGKGGSQPQHF.

V and J are TRBV7-9 and TRBJ1-4, with 7 bases fitting TRBD1. The CDR3 has 17 residues. With V trimmed by 4 bases and J by 7 bases, 15 bases remained unmatched. In germline, CDR1 is SEHNR, CDR2 FQNEAQ (reference sequence). The CDR3 loop reads CASSSGQATLYREKLFF. For the CDR3, the DNA is TGTGCCAGCAGCTCCGGACAGGCGACCCTCTACCGTGAAAAACTGTTTTTT.

The chain links TRBV7-9 to TRBJ2-7, with D uncertain. Germline assignment: CDR1 SEHNR and CDR2 FQNEAQ (reference sequence). V was clipped by 0 bases and J by 5 bases, with 11 bases between them. This CDR3 has 14 amino acids. The CDR3 reads CASSLADLRHEQYF. CDR3 DNA sequence: TGTGCCAGCAGCTTAGCGGACCTTCGGCACGAGCAGTACTTC.

This clonotype was recorded a few times. This chain links TRBV7-9 with TRBJ2-5, with 7 bases matching TRBD2. Germline V gene data show CDR1 as SEHNR and CDR2 as FQNEAQ (reference sequence). CDR3 length: 16 amino acids. With 0 bases clipped from V and 0 bases from J, the junction kept 4 bases outside the gene matches. The DNA of the CDR3 is TGTGCCAGCAGCTTAGCGAGTCTAGCGGACCAAGAGACCCAGTACTTC. Translating gives CASSLASLADQETQYF.

This clonotype was observed a few times. This chain links TRBV3-1 with TRBJ2-1; TRBD2 aligns across 8 bases. Germline trimming cut 3 bases from V and 2 bases from J; bases unmatched to any gene: 3. The length of the CDR3 is 15 residues. Per germline, CDR1 LGHDT and CDR2 YNNKEL (reference sequence). CDR3: CASSQSAGAYNEQFF. The CDR3 nucleotides read TGTGCCAGCAGCCAGTCAGCGGGGGCCTACAATGAGCAGTTCTTC.

CDR3 in DNA: TGTGCCAGCAGTGAACGACGGGATCCGGGGGACGGCTACACCTTC. It translates to CASSERRDPGDGYTF. This chain connects TRBV2 to TRBJ1-2, with D possibly being TRBD1 (5 bases). V was cut by 2 bases and J by 8 bases, with 18 bases left in between. This CDR3 spans 15 amino acids. CDR1 is SNHLY and CDR2 is FYNNEI in the germline V gene.

The V gene is TRBV7-6, the J gene TRBJ2-7; D unresolved. V lost 1 base to trimming and J lost 5 bases, with 9 bases between them. CDR1 SGHVS and CDR2 FNYEAQ come from the germline V gene. CDR3 length: 13 amino acids. As DNA, the CDR3 is TGTGCCAGCAGCTTAGTCGCGATACACGAGCAGTACTTC. It specifies CASSLVAIHEQYF. The complete variable domain, with remaining parts taken from reference TRBV7-6 and TRBJ2-7, reads GAGVSQSPRYKVTKRGQDVALRCDPISGHVSLYWYRQALGQGPEFLTYFNYEAQQDKSGLPNDRFSAERPEGSISTLTIQRTEQRDSAMYRCASSLVAIHEQYFGPGTRLTVT.

This clonotype was observed a handful of times. This chain links TRBV6-1 with TRBJ2-3; 9 nucleotides match TRBD1. The length of the CDR3 is 15 residues. CDR1 and CDR2 from the germline V gene are MNHNS and SASEGT. The V and J ends lost 5 bases and 6 bases, in that order; junction bases with no gene match: 9. CDR3 coding DNA: TGTGCCAGCAGTTTGGACAGGGGCCCCTGGGATACGCAGTATTTT. It is translated as CASSLDRGPWDTQYF.

The genes are TRBV20-1 and TRBJ1-5; TRBD1 matches 7 bases. CDR3 length equals 14 residues. CDR1 is DFQATT, CDR2 SNEGSKA, per germline (reference sequence). V lost 3 bases and J lost 7; bases outside the gene matches: 9. The CDR3 DNA sequence: TGCAGTGCTAGTTTAGGACAGGTTGAACAGCCCCAGCATTTT. The encoded protein is CSASLGQVEQPQHF.

The table lists this clonotype with a few counts. J is TRBJ2-5 and V is TRBV12-3 or TRBV12-4; the D is unclear. V lost 3 bases to trimming and J lost 1 base, with 6 bases between them. The CDR3 length is 13 residues. The CDR3 loop is CASSFVSQETQYF. For the CDR3, the DNA is TGTGCCAGCAGTTTCGTCAGCCAAGAGACCCAGTACTTC.

This chain links TRBV14 with TRBJ2-2; 9 nucleotides agree with TRBD2. The CDR3 sequence is 19 residues long. Looked up from germline, CDR1 is SGHDN and CDR2 is FVKESK. The V segment lost 4 bases and the J segment 6 bases; nucleotides outside the gene matches: 18. The CDR3: CASSPMSHKPGLAPGELFF. The CDR3 region has the DNA TGTGCCAGCAGCCCCATGTCACACAAACCGGGACTAGCTCCCGGGGAGCTGTTTTTT.

This clonotype was observed a handful of times. V usage is TRBV5-1 and J usage is TRBJ2-5; 9 bases agree with TRBD2. Germline V gene data show CDR1 as SGHRS and CDR2 as YFSETQ. With V trimmed by 3 bases and J by 2 bases, 5 bases remained unmatched. This CDR3 comprises 15 residues. The CDR3 region is CASSSGLAKQETQYF. The CDR3 region has the DNA TGCGCCAGCAGCTCCGGACTAGCGAAACAAGAGACCCAGTACTTC.

The rearrangement joins TRBV29-1 to TRBJ2-7, with TRBD2 identical over 11 bases. The length of the CDR3 is 13 residues. Germline assignment: CDR1 SQVTM and CDR2 ANQGSEA. V dropped 4 bases and J dropped 5; count of bases not matched to a gene: 4. Written as DNA, the CDR3 is TGCAGCGTTGGCCTAGCGGGAGGTAACGAGCAGTACTTC. Translated: CSVGLAGGNEQYF.

This chain connects TRBV7-2 to TRBJ1-5; 10 nucleotides align to TRBD1. The length of the CDR3 is 18 residues. V dropped 5 bases and J dropped 0; count of bases not matched to a gene: 10. Germline assignment: CDR1 SGHTA and CDR2 FQGNSA. The CDR3, as DNA: TGTGCCAGCAGCCCTGGAAGGGACAGGGGTCTTAGCAATCAGCCCCAGCATTTT. It yields the protein CASSPGRDRGLSNQPQHF.

This chain uses TRBV6-5 with TRBJ1-2, with 7 bases fitting TRBD1. Germline V gives CDR1 MNHEY, CDR2 SVGAGI. Trimming cost V 7 bases and J 3 bases; bases outside gene matches: 8. The CDR3 runs to 14 residues. The DNA for the CDR3 is TGTGCCAGCACCTCACCGGGACAGCACTATGGCTACACCTTC. It encodes CASTSPGQHYGYTF.